This T cell receptor beta chain was found in a study of blood T cell repertoires in COVID-19. Study-level background: In each case, the material was cDNA or gDNA derived from T cells, B-cell-depleted T cells, or PBMCs.

The junction had 13 bases not matched to a gene; V was cut back by 3 bases and J by 5 bases. Germline V lookup: CDR1 SGHRS, CDR2 YFSETQ. The CDR3 is 16 amino acids. The authors' processing: From reference gene primer amplification, estimates of nucleated cell counts were derived. Assay: immunoSEQ multiplex PCR; the TCRdb copy retains only in-frame clones and omits some. The V and J calls and clone size are taken from that table; D and trimming were inferred from the DNA. The table records more than 150,000 clones, about four fifths of them present only once. Sequencing was done on a sample of peripheral blood. The chain has TRBV5-1 and TRBJ1-1, with 7 positions matching TRBD1. This TCR derives from a man aged 70-80 years who had recovered from COVID-19. CDR3 residues: CASSSDGRTGATEAFF. DNA of the CDR3: TGCGCCAGCAGCTCCGATGGACGCACAGGGGCGACTGAAGCTTTCTTT.